The 20 T cell receptor beta chains below come from one sample, sequenced in a study of blood T cell repertoires in COVID-19. Only in-frame clones appear in the TCRdb table, and some are missing; sequencing was by immunoSEQ multiplex PCR. The table includes roughly 140,000 clones, about nine tenths detected once. What was sequenced was peripheral blood. These receptors all stem from a woman aged 70-85 years with acute or convalescent COVID-19.

The chain has TRBV12-3 or TRBV12-4 and TRBJ2-5; D is unresolved. This CDR3 region has 11 residues. V was trimmed by 5 bases and J by 5 bases, leaving 6 bases between them. CDR3 coding DNA: TGTGCCAGCAGTGCCCGGGAGACCCAGTACTTC. Its protein is CASSARETQYF.

J is TRBJ1-6 and V is TRBV20-1; 8 bases fit TRBD1. Germline V lookup: CDR1 DFQATT, CDR2 SNEGSKA (reference sequence). The CDR3 is made up of 18 amino acids. V lost 3 bases, J lost 0 bases, and 10 bases stayed unmatched. The CDR3 DNA reads as TGCAGTGCTAGTAGGGACAGGCTCCCGAGCTCCTATAATTCACCCCTCCACTTT. Protein product: CSASRDRLPSSYNSPLHF.

CDR3 sequence (DNA): TGTGCCAGCAGTGACGAGGGCCCCTACGAGCAGTACGTC. It encodes CASSDEGPYEQYV. The chain has TRBV2 and TRBJ2-7; a possible D gene is TRBD2 (5 bases). V gave up 3 bases and J gave up 2 bases, with 8 bases separating them. CDR1 and CDR2 from the germline V gene are SNHLY and FYNNEI. The CDR3 is made up of 13 amino acids.

As DNA, the CDR3 is TGCGCCAGCAGCTTCGGGACTAGCGGGGGGCCCTCCTACGAGCAGTACTTC. It codes for CASSFGTSGGPSYEQYF. The rearrangement links TRBV5-1 to TRBJ2-7, with TRBD2 identical over 15 bases. The germline CDR1 and CDR2 sequences are SGHRS and YFSETQ. The CDR3 consists of 17 residues. Trimming at V came to 2 bases and at J to 0 bases, leaving 3 bases not matched to a gene. The full variable domain, rest sourced from reference TRBV5-1 and TRBJ2-7, is KAGVTQTPRYLIKTRGQQVTLSCSPISGHRSVSWYQQTPGQGLQFLFEYFSETQRNKGNFPGRFSGRQFSNSRSEMNVSTLELGDSALYLCASSFGTSGGPSYEQYFGPGTRLTVT.

This clone was observed once. The rearrangement uses TRBV12-3 or TRBV12-4 and TRBJ1-1; 10 bases agree with TRBD1. The CDR3 runs 13 residues. J lost 5 bases, V lost 6 bases, and 3 bases had no gene match. This CDR3 reads CASSRTGGTEAFF. The CDR3, as DNA: TGTGCCAGCAGCCGGACAGGGGGAACTGAAGCTTTCTTT.

The chain is built from TRBV21-1 and TRBJ2-3; no DNA check was done on the table's D call, TRBD2. TRBV21-1 is annotated as a pseudogene. This CDR3 is built from 16 residues. The CDR3 here is CASSGLAGPYTDTQYF. CDR3 DNA sequence: TGTGCCAGCAGCGGACTAGCGGGGCCCTACACAGATACGCAGTATTTT.

This clone was seen just once. The genes are TRBV11-2 and TRBJ2-3; no clear D gene. V lost 4 bases to trimming and J lost 2 bases, with 16 bases between them. This CDR3 comprises 16 residues. The germline CDR1 and CDR2 sequences are SGHAT and FQNNGV. DNA for the CDR3: TGTGCCAGCAGCTCCCGGTTAGGAGCGACCACAGATACGCAGTATTTT. It specifies CASSSRLGATTDTQYF. The variable domain in full, with the rest retrieved from reference TRBV11-2 and TRBJ2-3, is EAGVAQSPRYKIIEKRQSVAFWCNPISGHATLYWYQQILGQGPKLLIQFQNNGVVDDSQLPKDRFSAERLKGVDSTLKIQPAKLEDSAVYLCASSSRLGATTDTQYFGPGTRLTVL.

V is TRBV28 and J is TRBJ1-2, with 9 bases fitting TRBD1. The CDR3 has 14 residues. The V gene end was trimmed by 5 bases and the J gene end by 6 bases; junction bases not matched to a gene: 7. CDR1 is MDHEN, CDR2 SYDVKM, per germline. The CDR3 nucleotides are TGTGCCAGCAGTCCTTCGGACAGGGGTCATGGCTACACCTTC. Translating it yields CASSPSDRGHGYTF.

This clone was counted only a few times. This sequence joins TRBV28 and TRBJ1-6; TRBD1 matches 8 bases. CDR1 and CDR2 (germline): MDHEN, SYDVKM. CDR3 size: 14 residues. The V segment lost 6 bases and the J segment 7 bases; nucleotides outside the gene matches: 5. CDR3: CASRGGQENSPLHF. Written as DNA, the CDR3 is TGTGCCAGCAGGGGGGGACAGGAAAATTCACCCCTCCACTTT.

This clone was seen a few times. The chain combines TRBV2 with TRBJ1-1; D unresolved. The CDR3 is made up of 13 amino acids. The germline V gene has CDR1 SNHLY and CDR2 FYNNEI. The V end lost 3 bases, the J end lost 2 bases, and 7 bases lay between the germline ends. CDR3 sequence: CASSDDSNTEAFF. CDR3 sequence (DNA): TGTGCCAGCAGTGACGACTCAAACACTGAAGCTTTCTTT.

This rearrangement joins TRBV14 to TRBJ2-2, with TRBD2 identical over 8 bases. CDR1 is SGHDN and CDR2 is FVKESK in the germline V gene. V was clipped by 0 bases and J by 3 bases; unmatched bases: 3. CDR3 length: 16 amino acids. CDR3 sequence: CASSQDIAGYTGELFF. The CDR3 nucleotides read TGTGCCAGCAGCCAAGATATAGCGGGGTACACCGGGGAGCTGTTTTTT.

The chain has TRBV3-1 (or the pseudogene TRBV3-2) and TRBJ2-1; TRBD2 matches 7 bases. From germline, CDR1 is LGHDT and CDR2 YNNKEL (reference sequence). The V segment lost 0 bases and the J segment 7 bases; nucleotides outside the gene matches: 9. The CDR3 spans 16 residues. The CDR3 protein is CASSQEWDYGFNEQFF. For the CDR3, the DNA is TGTGCCAGCAGCCAAGAATGGGACTACGGCTTTAATGAGCAGTTCTTC.

The V and J genes are TRBV19 and TRBJ1-1, with D possibly being TRBD1 (6 bases). The CDR3 consists of 14 residues. Trimming removed 5 bases at V and 4 bases at J, with 14 bases between. Per germline, CDR1 LNHDA and CDR2 SQIVND (reference sequence). CDR3 residues: CASSPRTGSTEAFF. CDR3 nucleotides: TGTGCCAGTAGTCCCCGAACAGGGTCCACTGAAGCTTTCTTT.

The V and J genes are TRBV27 and TRBJ1-3; 11 bases are a match to TRBD1. The length of the CDR3 is 17 residues. CDR1 and CDR2 from the germline V gene are MNHEY and SMNVEV (reference sequence). The ends lost 6 bases at V and 4 bases at J; junction bases unmatched: 11. The CDR3 coding sequence is TGTGCCAGCAGCTACTCCGGGACAGGGGGAAAGGGAAACACCATATATTTT. Translating gives CASSYSGTGGKGNTIYF.

CDR3 bases: TGTGCCAGCAGCGCCTCGACAGCAACTAATGAAAAACTGTTTTTT. Its translation: CASSASTATNEKLFF. The chain uses TRBV7-9 and TRBJ1-4; tentatively, D is TRBD1 (5 bases). The CDR3 sequence is 15 residues long. Germline V lookup: CDR1 SEHNR, CDR2 FQNEAQ (reference sequence). V lost 5 bases and J 0 bases, leaving 10 bases between the germline ends.

The V and J genes are TRBV2 and TRBJ1-1; no clear D gene. CDR1 and CDR2 from the germline V gene are SNHLY and FYNNEI. The CDR3 is 13 amino acids. V lost 4 bases and J lost 3, with 9 bases in between. CDR3 region: CASSGPYHTEAFF. The CDR3 nucleotides are TGTGCCAGCAGTGGGCCGTACCACACTGAAGCTTTCTTT.

This chain connects TRBV5-1 to TRBJ2-7, with D unresolved. Trimming removed 2 bases from V and 7 bases from J, with 16 bases in between. The germline V gene has CDR1 SGHRS and CDR2 YFSETQ. There are 14 residues in the CDR3. The CDR3 loop is CASSFLQGTREQYF. CDR3 bases: TGCGCCAGCAGCTTCTTACAAGGAACCAGGGAGCAGTACTTC.

This clone came up once. The CDR3 reads CASSPNRPGVRNTEAFF. The CDR3 coding sequence is TGTGCCAGCAGCCCCAACCGACCCGGAGTGCGGAACACTGAAGCTTTCTTT. The rearrangement links TRBV11-2 to TRBJ1-1, with D hard to call. From germline, CDR1 is SGHAT and CDR2 FQNNGV. The V and J ends lost 5 bases and 1 base respectively, with 20 bases between them. The CDR3 has 17 amino acids.

The chain has TRBV7-2 and TRBJ2-3; TRBD1 matches at 9 bases. V lost 5 bases, J lost 0 bases, and 9 bases stayed unmatched. CDR3 length: 17 amino acids. From germline, CDR1 is SGHTA and CDR2 FQGNSA. This CDR3 is CASSPRVGTGSTDTQYF. The CDR3 region has the DNA TGTGCCAGCAGCCCGCGAGTCGGGACAGGGAGCACAGATACGCAGTATTTT.

The chain's CDR3 is CASSPGPSRGSEAFF. The CDR3 DNA reads TGTGCCAGCAGCCCAGGGCCCTCGAGGGGGTCTGAAGCTTTCTTT. This chain connects TRBV7-3 to TRBJ1-1; D might be TRBD1 (6 bases). Germline assignment: CDR1 SGHTA and CDR2 FQGTGA. The CDR3 extends over 15 amino acids. V shed 5 bases and J shed 6 bases, with 19 bases lying between them.